The 28 T cell receptor beta chains given below trace back to one sample, sequenced in a study of CD8+CD57+ T cells in acquired aplastic anemia. The template used for profiling TCR beta VDJ and CDR3 was genomic DNA. Via MiXCR, TCRdb re-called the reads, giving one row per CDR3 protein. The table shows about 160,000 distinct CDR3 sequences, with about two thirds occurring only once. Sequencing was done on patients that had shown CD8+CD57+ cell expansion by flow cytometry. The sequenced material came from sorted CD4+, CD8+, or CD8+CD57+ T cells (not recorded which) from PBMCs. Receptors were obtained from a human donor with aplastic anemia.

This clonotype came up once. This chain links TRBV19 with TRBJ1-1, with D hard to call. The CDR3 runs to 14 residues. Germline CDR1 is LNHDA and CDR2 is SQIVND (reference sequence). Trimming left V 0 bases short and J 2 bases short, with 7 bases between. CDR3 sequence reads: CASSIDGRNTEAFF. CDR3 in DNA: TGTGCCAGTAGTATAGACGGTCGTAACACTGAAGCTTTCTTT.

The chain uses TRBV9 and TRBJ1-1; TRBD1 matches 7 bases. CDR3 length: 15 residues. Germline V lookup: CDR1 SGDLS, CDR2 YYNGEE. The junction had 6 bases not matched to a gene; V was cut back by 2 bases and J by 2 bases. CDR3 sequence reads: CASSVGGTANTEAFF. The CDR3 coding sequence is TGTGCCAGCAGCGTGGGCGGGACAGCCAACACTGAAGCTTTCTTT.

The chain has TRBV6-4 and TRBJ2-5, with 12 bases lining up with TRBD1. The V and J ends lost 5 bases and 5 bases, in that order; junction bases with no gene match: 3. The CDR3 length is 14 residues. Per germline, CDR1 MRHNA and CDR2 SNTAGT. CDR3 region: CASSTGTGGETQYF. As DNA, the CDR3 is TGTGCCAGCAGTACCGGGACAGGGGGCGAGACCCAGTACTTC.

This clonotype was picked up a small number of times. The rearrangement joins TRBV25-1 to TRBJ1-1; D not resolved. Germline V gives CDR1 MGHDK, CDR2 SYGVNS. The CDR3 totals 14 residues. V was trimmed by 3 bases and J by 1 base, leaving 9 bases between them. CDR3: CASSDYDPNTEAFF. The DNA of the CDR3 is TGTGCCAGCAGTGACTACGACCCGAACACTGAAGCTTTCTTT.

This chain connects TRBV10-3 to TRBJ1-2, with TRBD1 matching 7 bases. The CDR3 runs to 14 residues. V gave up 2 bases and J gave up 3 bases; unmatched junction bases: 3. CDR1 and CDR2 (germline): ENHRY, SYGVKD. CDR3 protein: CAISERDRDYGYTF. Written as DNA, the CDR3 is TGTGCCATCAGTGAGAGGGACAGAGACTATGGCTACACCTTC.

This clonotype occurred many times. The J gene is TRBJ2-1, the V gene TRBV6-1; D not resolved. This CDR3 is 14 amino acids long. Trimming shortened V by 2 bases and J by 4 bases, and 9 bases separated the two germline ends. Germline loops: CDR1 MNHNS, CDR2 SASEGT. The CDR3 DNA is TGTGCCAGCAGTGAAAGGACGGAATACAATGAGCAGTTCTTC. Amino acid sequence: CASSERTEYNEQFF.

In its sample, this clonotype was seen once. The genes are TRBV19 and TRBJ1-5; D gene uncertain. CDR1 is LNHDA, CDR2 SQIVND, per germline (reference sequence). Trimming stripped 2 bases from V and 5 bases from J, with 4 bases between. CDR3 size: 12 residues. The CDR3 sequence: CASSIIDQPQHF. CDR3 nucleotides: TGTGCCAGTAGTATAATTGATCAGCCCCAGCATTTT.

As concerns this clonotype: The junction differs from germline at one of its ends, possibly a read error. The rearrangement uses TRBV19 and TRBJ1-6; 7 bases map to TRBD1. The CDR3 consists of 15 residues. The germline CDR1 and CDR2 sequences are LNHDA and SQIVND (reference sequence). The chain's CDR3 is CASSISDRQGSPPHF. The CDR3 nucleotides are TGTGCCAGTAGTATCTCGGACAGGCAAGGCTCACCCCCCCACTTT.

The V gene is TRBV5-1, the J gene TRBJ2-7, with 7 bases fitting TRBD2. The V and J ends lost 10 bases and 3 bases, in that order; junction bases with no gene match: 13. This CDR3 comprises 14 residues. Germline CDR1 SGHRS, CDR2 YFSETQ. In DNA, the CDR3 is TGCGCCTGCACTCCAGGACTAGGTAGCTACGAGCAGTACTTC. This sequence encodes CACTPGLGSYEQYF.

This clonotype was observed a handful of times. This chain's CDR3 is CASSYSEGLESETQYF. The CDR3 DNA follows: TGTGCCAGCAGTTACTCGGAGGGACTAGAGTCAGAGACCCAGTACTTC. The rearrangement links TRBV6-7 to TRBJ2-5; 8 bases line up with TRBD2. TRBV6-7 is annotated as an ORF whose role is uncertain. The J segment lost 4 bases and the V segment lost 0 bases, leaving 7 bases of the junction unmatched. The CDR3 totals 16 residues.

Comment on this clonotype: Since a much larger clone is just one base distant, this may be a read error. The CDR3 does not end in the conserved phenylalanine or tryptophan, so this is likely a read error. This rearrangement joins TRBV7-9 to TRBJ2-7; D gene unclear. The germline V gene encodes CDR1 SEHNR and CDR2 FQNEAQ (reference sequence). The V end was cut by 0 bases, the J end by 3 bases, with 6 bases between. The CDR3 contains 13 residues. The CDR3 region has the DNA TGTGCCAGCAGCTTAGCGCAGTTCTACGAGCAGTACCTC. Protein: CASSLAQFYEQYL.

CDR3 nucleotides: TGTGCCAGCAGCTTGGCTAGCGGGGGGCTCTACAATGAGCAGTTCTTC. Translation gives CASSLASGGLYNEQFF. This rearrangement joins TRBV7-9 to TRBJ2-1; TRBD2 agrees at 11 bases. V dropped 3 bases and J dropped 3; count of bases not matched to a gene: 4. Germline V CDR1 and CDR2: SEHNR, FQNEAQ (reference sequence). CDR3 length: 16 amino acids. The variable domain in full, completed from reference TRBV7-9 and TRBJ2-1, reads DTGVSQNPRHKITKRGQNVTFRCDPISEHNRLYWYRQTLGQGPEFLTYFQNEAQLEKSRLLSDRFSAERPKGSFSTLEIQRTEQGDSAMYLCASSLASGGLYNEQFFGPGTRLTVL.

CDR3 bases: TGCAGTGCTAGCGTAGGGGGAAGTGGCTACACCTTC. It encodes CSASVGGSGYTF. The chain couples TRBV20-1 to TRBJ1-2; TRBD1 is a possible D gene (6 bases). Germline V lookup: CDR1 DFQATT, CDR2 SNEGSKA (reference sequence). The CDR3 is made up of 12 amino acids. V was pared by 3 bases and J by 7 bases, with 12 bases between.

The rearrangement joins TRBV20-1 to TRBJ2-1, with 11 bases lining up with TRBD2. The germline V gene has CDR1 DFQATT and CDR2 SNEGSKA (reference sequence). This CDR3 region has 15 residues. Trimming removed 6 bases from V and 5 bases from J; junction bases left unmatched: 9. The CDR3 loop is CSARLAGRLHNEQFF. CDR3 coding DNA: TGCAGTGCCAGACTAGCGGGACGTCTCCACAATGAGCAGTTCTTC.

This chain connects TRBV15 to TRBJ1-1; the D gene is possibly TRBD1 (6 bases). The CDR3 has 15 amino acids. In germline, CDR1 is LNHNV, CDR2 YYDKDF (reference sequence). V lost 3 bases and J lost 0, with 11 bases in between. The CDR3 here is CATSSQTGLNTEAFF. Here the CDR3 DNA reads TGTGCCACCAGCAGTCAGACAGGCCTGAACACTGAAGCTTTCTTT. The full variable domain, its missing parts supplied by reference TRBV15 and TRBJ1-1, is DAMVIQNPRYQVTQFGKPVTLSCSQTLNHNVMYWYQQKSSQAPKLLFHYYDKDFNNEADTPDNFQSRRPNTSFCFLDIRSPGLGDTAMYLCATSSQTGLNTEAFFGQGTRLTVV.

This clonotype was seen only once. Germline is not matched at one junction end, which may reflect a read error. The chain has TRBV6-2 or TRBV6-3 and TRBJ1-2, with D unclear. CDR1 and CDR2 (germline): MNHEY, SVGEGT. This CDR3 has 14 amino acids. DNA for the CDR3: TGTGCCAGCTGTGGACTGAACGGCAACTATGGCTACGCCTTC. It encodes CASCGLNGNYGYAF.

J is TRBJ1-1 and V is TRBV7-2; 7 bases map to TRBD1. J lost 1 base, V lost 1 base, and 3 bases had no gene match. From germline, CDR1 is SGHTA and CDR2 FQGNSA. This CDR3 comprises 15 residues. The CDR3 protein is CASSLDRGSNTEAFF. The CDR3 region has the DNA TGTGCCAGCAGCTTAGACAGGGGATCGAACACTGAAGCTTTCTTT.

The chain joins TRBV10-3 to TRBJ1-5; D remains unclear. V shed 4 bases and J shed 7 bases, with 11 bases lying between them. Looked up from germline, CDR1 is ENHRY and CDR2 is SYGVKD. The CDR3 spans 13 residues. The CDR3: CAISAGNTQPQHF. For the CDR3, the DNA is TGTGCCATCAGTGCCGGCAATACCCAGCCCCAGCATTTT.

This chain uses TRBV20-1 with TRBJ2-1; TRBD2 is a possible D gene (7 bases). The V and J ends lost 3 bases and 5 bases respectively, with 20 bases between them. The germline CDR1 and CDR2 sequences are DFQATT and SNEGSKA (reference sequence). The CDR3 extends over 16 amino acids. The CDR3 region is CSASEGEGEAHNEQFF. The CDR3 bases are TGCAGTGCTAGCGAAGGGGAGGGGGAGGCCCACAATGAGCAGTTCTTC.

J is TRBJ1-6 and V is TRBV2, with D uncertain. Germline-derived CDR1 and CDR2 are SNHLY and FYNNEI. CDR3 size: 14 residues. Trimming removed 7 bases at V and 10 bases at J, with 17 bases between. This CDR3 reads CASTEGQAKSPLHF. The CDR3 nucleotides read TGTGCCAGCACCGAGGGCCAGGCTAAATCACCCCTCCACTTT.

This sequence joins TRBV2 and TRBJ1-5, with 7 bases aligning to TRBD1. The CDR3 has 14 amino acids. Germline V CDR1 and CDR2: SNHLY, FYNNEI. V dropped 1 base and J dropped 7; count of bases not matched to a gene: 4. The CDR3 nucleotides read TGTGCCAGCAGTGAAGACAGGGGTGGACAGCCCCAGCATTTT. Protein: CASSEDRGGQPQHF. Complete variable domain (other parts from reference TRBV2 and TRBJ1-5): EPEVTQTPSHQVTQMGQEVILRCVPISNHLYFYWYRQILGQKVEFLVSFYNNEISEKSEIFDDQFSVERPDGSNFTLKIRSTKLEDSAMYFCASSEDRGGQPQHFGDGTRLSIL.

This clonotype has at least ten counts. The chain uses TRBV7-2 and TRBJ2-1, with D possibly being TRBD1 or TRBD2 (6 bases each). This CDR3 contains 17 residues. Trimming shortened V by 5 bases and J by 6 bases, and 23 bases separated the two germline ends. Per germline, CDR1 SGHTA and CDR2 FQGNSA. The CDR3 nucleotides are TGTGCCAGCAGCCGGAGGTTGTGGGGGGCCTTGTTCAATGAGCAGTTCTTC. The encoded protein is CASSRRLWGALFNEQFF.

The chain couples TRBV20-1 to TRBJ2-5; no firm D call. With 5 bases removed from V and 1 base from J, the gap between germline ends came to 5 bases. The CDR3 has 11 amino acids. CDR1 is DFQATT and CDR2 is SNEGSKA in the germline V gene (reference sequence). In nucleotides, the CDR3 is TGCAGTGCTCCCACCCAAGAGACCCAGTACTTC. Its protein is CSAPTQETQYF.

The CDR3 region has the DNA TGTGCCAGCAGCTTAGCGCTTGCGAGCGGGTGGGACGGTGGGCAGTACTTC. Amino acid sequence: CASSLALASGWDGGQYF. This rearrangement joins TRBV11-2 to TRBJ2-7, with D tentatively TRBD2 (6 bases). V was trimmed by 1 base and J by 9 bases, leaving 25 bases between them. The germline gives CDR1 SGHAT, CDR2 FQNNGV. This CDR3 spans 17 amino acids.

This chain links TRBV7-8 with TRBJ2-7; D is possibly TRBD1 (6 bases). Between the trimmed V and J ends, which lost 1 base and 2 bases, there was a span of 12 bases. The CDR3 extends over 15 amino acids. The germline gives CDR1 SGHVS, CDR2 FQNEAQ. Written as DNA, the CDR3 is TGTGCCAGCAGCTTAGGCGGCAGGGGCCCCTACGAGCAGTACTTC. Protein sequence: CASSLGGRGPYEQYF. Based on the CDR3 plus reference TRBV7-8 and TRBJ2-7, the full variable domain is GAGVSQSPRYKVAKRGQDVALRCDPISGHVSLFWYQQALGQGPEFLTYFQNEAQLDKSGLPSDRFFAERPEGSVSTLKIQRTQQEDSAVYLCASSLGGRGPYEQYFGPGTRLTVT.

Only one count was recorded for this clonotype. The chain recombines TRBV7-9 with TRBJ2-1; D call uncertain. Between the trimmed V and J ends, which lost 2 bases and 5 bases, there was a span of 7 bases. This CDR3 is 13 amino acids long. Germline values: CDR1 SEHNR, CDR2 FQNEAQ (reference sequence). The CDR3 sequence: CASSLTLNNEQFF. The CDR3 region has the DNA TGTGCCAGCAGCTTAACCCTCAACAATGAGCAGTTCTTC. Full variable domain (missing parts from reference TRBV7-9 and TRBJ2-1): DTGVSQNPRHKITKRGQNVTFRCDPISEHNRLYWYRQTLGQGPEFLTYFQNEAQLEKSRLLSDRFSAERPKGSFSTLEIQRTEQGDSAMYLCASSLTLNNEQFFGPGTRLTVL.

The chain uses TRBV20-1 and TRBJ2-7; a possible D gene is TRBD2 (5 bases). The CDR3 contains 9 residues. Germline V gene lookup returns CDR1 DFQATT and CDR2 SNEGSKA (reference sequence). The CDR3 protein is CRRVYEQYF. Written as DNA, the CDR3 is TGCAGGAGGGTCTACGAGCAGTACTTC.

This clonotype occurred once. The rearrangement links TRBV19 to TRBJ2-3; no firm D call. CDR1 and CDR2 from the germline V gene are LNHDA and SQIVND (reference sequence). Trimming took off 4 bases at V and 6 bases at J, with 11 bases between the two ends. This CDR3 is built from 13 residues. The CDR3 DNA sequence: TGTGCCAGTAGTAATGACCCCCTTGATACGCAGTATTTT. Protein sequence: CASSNDPLDTQYF.